The 29 T cell receptor beta chains given below trace back to one sample, sequenced in a study of a mutant IDH1 vaccine in newly diagnosed glioma. The antigens for these receptors are not known. Profiling relied on immunoSEQ multiplex PCR, and the TCRdb table lists in-frame clones only, not all of them. This table has 35,000 to 50,000 clones, approximately 80% appearing once. Specified time point: week 35, safety follow-up. Every vaccine dose comprised 300 ug of mutant IDH1 20-mer peptide plus topical imiquimod. The sequencing here drew on PBMCs, taken from a glioma patient whose treatment included an IDH1 peptide vaccine. The source is a woman aged 45-60 years with glioma.

V usage is TRBV5-1 and J usage is TRBJ2-3; maybe TRBD2 (6 bases). V lost 0 bases and J 4 bases, leaving 12 bases between the germline ends. Germline CDR1 is SGHRS and CDR2 is YFSETQ. The CDR3 is made up of 15 amino acids. As DNA, the CDR3 is TGCGCCAGCAGCTTGGTCGGCGGGGTGGCAGATACGCAGTATTTT. The encoded protein is CASSLVGGVADTQYF.

V gene TRBV29-1 combines with J gene TRBJ1-1; the D gene is possibly TRBD1 (6 bases). V was clipped by 6 bases and J by 1 base, with 15 bases between them. Germline V gene sequence: CDR1 SQVTM, CDR2 ANQGSEA. The CDR3 runs 14 residues. Here the CDR3 DNA reads TGCAGCGTAACAGGGCGCCTCACGAACACTGAAGCTTTCTTT. It codes for CSVTGRLTNTEAFF.

The chain combines TRBV5-1 with TRBJ2-5; no firm D call. The CDR3 has 14 amino acids. V was pared by 0 bases and J by 4 bases, with 10 bases between. Per germline, CDR1 SGHRS and CDR2 YFSETQ. In nucleotides, the CDR3 is TGCGCCAGCAGCTTGGGTCACAGTACAGAGACCCAGTACTTC. This translates into CASSLGHSTETQYF.

The chain couples TRBV6-6 to TRBJ1-1; tentative D call: TRBD1 (6 bases). The length of the CDR3 is 14 residues. Germline V lookup: CDR1 MNHNY, CDR2 SVGAGI (reference sequence). Trimming stripped 4 bases from V and 0 bases from J, with 9 bases between. CDR3 sequence (DNA): TGTGCCAGCAGTTCAGGACAGATGAACACTGAAGCTTTCTTT. This sequence encodes CASSSGQMNTEAFF.

The chain employs TRBV27 and TRBJ2-7; TRBD2 agrees at 9 bases. J lost 4 bases, V lost 4 bases, and 5 bases had no gene match. Germline lookup yields CDR1 MNHEY and CDR2 SMNVEV (reference sequence). CDR3 length: 14 amino acids. In DNA form, the CDR3 reads TGTGCCAGCAGTTGGAATAGCGGGGGTTACGAGCAGTACTTC. This gives the protein CASSWNSGGYEQYF.

This chain connects TRBV9 to TRBJ1-5; D unresolved. The ends were cut back, 7 bases at V and 5 bases at J, with 4 bases in the middle. CDR1 and CDR2 from the germline V gene are SGDLS and YYNGEE. CDR3 length: 10 residues. CDR3 sequence: CASGDQPQHF. DNA of the CDR3: TGTGCCAGCGGAGATCAGCCCCAGCATTTT.

Written as DNA, the CDR3 is TGTGCCAGCAGCTTGTGGGGCGGGGGGGATAGCACAGATACGCAGTATTTT. It is translated as CASSLWGGGDSTDTQYF. The J gene is TRBJ2-3, the V gene TRBV5-6, with 9 positions matching TRBD2. CDR1 is SGHDT, CDR2 YYEEEE, per germline. The length of the CDR3 is 17 residues. J gave up 0 bases and V 1 base, and 6 bases lay outside the gene matches.

This CDR3 reads CASSRSEGNEQFF. CDR3 DNA sequence: TGTGCCAGCTCACGTTCTGAGGGGAATGAGCAGTTCTTC. This chain links TRBV18 with TRBJ2-1; possibly TRBD1 or TRBD2 for D (5 bases each). Germline CDR1 and CDR2: KGHSH and LQKENI. This CDR3 region has 13 residues. The V end lost 4 bases, the J end lost 7 bases, and 11 bases lay between the germline ends.

V gene TRBV5-4 combines with J gene TRBJ2-7, with TRBD2 matching 9 bases. This CDR3 has 15 residues. CDR1 SGHNT and CDR2 YYREEE come from the germline V gene (reference sequence). V was clipped by 3 bases and J by 7 bases; unmatched bases: 11. The CDR3 DNA sequence: TGTGCCAGCAGCTCCTGGGGCGGGGGGGCTGGGGAGCAGTACTTC. Amino acid sequence: CASSSWGGGAGEQYF.

The rearrangement uses TRBV19 and TRBJ1-1; TRBD1 matches 9 bases. J gave up 7 bases and V 3 bases, and 9 bases lay outside the gene matches. The CDR3 is 15 amino acids. In germline, CDR1 is LNHDA, CDR2 SQIVND (reference sequence). CDR3 amino acids: CASSIGQGWFGEAFF. DNA for the CDR3: TGTGCCAGTAGTATCGGACAGGGGTGGTTTGGTGAAGCTTTCTTT.

The CDR3 DNA sequence: TGTGCCAGCAGATACCAAGTTACAGCTAACTATGGCTACACCTTC. It codes for CASRYQVTANYGYTF. The chain is built from TRBV7-2 and TRBJ1-2; D remains ambiguous. Germline CDR1 reads SGHTA; CDR2 reads FQGNSA. The CDR3 extends over 15 amino acids. V was pared by 6 bases and J by 0 bases, with 14 bases between. Supplemented by reference TRBV7-2 and TRBJ1-2, the full variable domain reads GAGVSQSPSNKVTEKGKDVELRCDPISGHTALYWYRQSLGQGLEFLIYFQGNSAPDKSGLPSDRFSAERTGGSVSTLTIQRTQQEDSAVYLCASRYQVTANYGYTFGSGTRLTVV.

The genes are TRBV5-1 and TRBJ1-4, with D uncertain. Trimming removed 3 bases at V and 3 bases at J, with 9 bases between. This CDR3 is 14 amino acids long. Germline-derived CDR1 and CDR2 are SGHRS and YFSETQ. CDR3 coding DNA: TGCGCCAGCAGCTCGCTTGGGCCTAATGAAAAACTGTTTTTT. It is translated as CASSSLGPNEKLFF.

The chain has TRBV5-5 and TRBJ1-4; 7 positions agree with TRBD1. The ends lost 4 bases at V and 4 bases at J; junction bases unmatched: 7. The CDR3 has 15 amino acids. The germline V gene encodes CDR1 SGHKS and CDR2 YYEKEE (reference sequence). CDR3 DNA sequence: TGTGCCAGCAGCCCCAGGGGGGACCATAATGAAAAACTGTTTTTT. It specifies CASSPRGDHNEKLFF.

This chain joins TRBV6-1 and TRBJ1-5; D is undetermined. The CDR3 totals 13 residues. The V and J ends lost 6 bases and 11 bases respectively, with 17 bases between them. Germline lookup yields CDR1 MNHNS and CDR2 SASEGT. The CDR3 bases are TGTGCCAGCAGCTCCACGAGGGTAGGGACCCAGCATTTT. Amino acids: CASSSTRVGTQHF.

The chain employs TRBV9 and TRBJ2-3; the D gene could be TRBD1 or TRBD2 (6 bases each). Germline V gene data show CDR1 as SGDLS and CDR2 as YYNGEE. V lost 3 bases to trimming and J lost 4 bases, with 12 bases between them. This CDR3 region has 14 residues. CDR3 nucleotide sequence: TGTGCCAGCAGCGGGGGGGCCCCCGCAGATACGCAGTATTTT. It codes for CASSGGAPADTQYF.

The chain recombines TRBV15 with TRBJ2-5; D could derive from TRBD1 or TRBD2 (6 bases each). The germline V gene has CDR1 LNHNV and CDR2 YYDKDF (reference sequence). V lost 8 bases and J 7 bases, leaving 14 bases between the germline ends. The CDR3 loop spans 12 amino acids. The CDR3 reads CATSRQEGTQYF. The CDR3 DNA sequence: TGTGCCACCTCCCGACAGGAGGGGACCCAGTACTTC.

V usage is TRBV27 and J usage is TRBJ1-5; D is unclear. The CDR3 contains 14 residues. Trimming cost V 4 bases and J 0 bases, with 7 bases left between them. CDR1 MNHEY and CDR2 SMNVEV come from the germline V gene (reference sequence). CDR3 region: CASSSSYSNQPQHF. DNA for the CDR3: TGTGCCAGCAGTTCGAGCTATAGCAATCAGCCCCAGCATTTT.

The chain employs TRBV6-1 and TRBJ1-1, with D possibly matching TRBD1 (5 bases). Germline lookup yields CDR1 MNHNS and CDR2 SASEGT. This CDR3 region has 13 residues. With 8 bases removed from V and 8 bases from J, the gap between germline ends came to 18 bases. The CDR3 DNA reads as TGTGCCAGCCGTTGGTCTGAGGGGAGGGAAGCTTTCTTT. It is translated as CASRWSEGREAFF.

The chain joins TRBV10-3 to TRBJ2-7; unclear D gene. Germline CDR1 ENHRY, CDR2 SYGVKD. Trimming took off 3 bases at V and 2 bases at J, with 5 bases between the two ends. The CDR3 contains 12 residues. Here the CDR3 DNA reads TGTGCCATCAGTGACAAGGCCTACGAGCAGTACTTC. It translates to CAISDKAYEQYF.

This sequence joins TRBV5-1 and TRBJ2-1; 7 bases map to TRBD1. Germline assignment: CDR1 SGHRS and CDR2 YFSETQ. CDR3 length equals 15 residues. With V trimmed by 0 bases and J by 4 bases, 4 bases remained unmatched. CDR3 sequence (DNA): TGCGCCAGCAGCTTGGTAGGACAGGTATACAATGAGCAGTTCTTC. This gives the protein CASSLVGQVYNEQFF.

The chain recombines TRBV6-4 with TRBJ2-5; D gene ambiguous. The germline V and J ends were trimmed by 1 base and 5 bases, with 8 bases remaining between them. CDR1 and CDR2 (germline): MRHNA, SNTAGT. This CDR3 region has 13 residues. The chain's CDR3 is CASSDLGPETQYF. The CDR3 coding sequence is TGTGCCAGCAGTGACTTGGGCCCTGAGACCCAGTACTTC.

The rearrangement joins TRBV9 to TRBJ1-1; D is undetermined. From germline, CDR1 is SGDLS and CDR2 YYNGEE. The CDR3 sequence is 14 residues long. V was pared by 0 bases and J by 5 bases, with 11 bases between. CDR3 loop: CASSVGSTGTEAFF. CDR3 DNA: TGTGCCAGCAGCGTAGGGTCGACTGGGACTGAAGCTTTCTTT.

V gene TRBV7-9 combines with J gene TRBJ1-6; possible D gene TRBD1, 5 bases. The CDR3 has 14 residues. Per the germline V gene, CDR1 is SEHNR and CDR2 is FQNEAQ (reference sequence). Trimming removed 3 bases at V and 5 bases at J, with 8 bases between. The CDR3 spells CASSFGGDNSPLHF. The CDR3 bases are TGTGCCAGCAGCTTTGGGGGGGATAATTCACCCCTCCACTTT.

This rearrangement joins TRBV5-6 to TRBJ2-6; 11 positions match TRBD1. The CDR3 covers 19 residues. V shed 0 bases and J 0 bases; nucleotides not matched to a gene: 5. The V gene's germline CDR1 is SGHDT and CDR2 YYEEEE. The CDR3 loop reads CASSLGWGQGDSGANVLTF. Here the CDR3 DNA reads TGTGCCAGCAGCTTGGGTTGGGGACAGGGGGACTCTGGGGCCAACGTCCTGACTTTC. The variable domain in full, with the rest retrieved from reference TRBV5-6 and TRBJ2-6, is DAGVTQSPTHLIKTRGQQVTLRCSPKSGHDTVSWYQQALGQGPQFIFQYYEEEERQRGNFPDRFSGHQFPNYSSELNVNALLLGDSALYLCASSLGWGQGDSGANVLTFGAGSRLTVL.

V is TRBV6-1 and J is TRBJ2-7; D is unresolved. This CDR3 spans 13 amino acids. Germline values: CDR1 MNHNS, CDR2 SASEGT. V was shortened by 1 base and J by 9 bases, with 13 bases between the two germline ends. CDR3 nucleotide sequence: TGTGCCAGCAGTGAAGGGAGACGAGGCGGGCAGTACTTC. It yields the protein CASSEGRRGGQYF.

This chain uses TRBV6-8 with TRBJ2-4; the match to TRBD2 covers 10 bases. Germline assignment: CDR1 MNHGY and CDR2 SAAAGT. The length of the CDR3 is 16 residues. The V segment lost 4 bases and the J segment 3 bases; nucleotides outside the gene matches: 6. In DNA, the CDR3 is TGTGCCAGCAGTTTGGGACTAGCGAAGAACAAAAACATTCAGTACTTC. This gives the protein CASSLGLAKNKNIQYF.

The genes are TRBV27 and TRBJ2-7; D gene ambiguous. Germline V gene data show CDR1 as MNHEY and CDR2 as SMNVEV (reference sequence). The V end lost 3 bases, the J end lost 2 bases, and 17 bases lay between the germline ends. The length of the CDR3 is 16 residues. CDR3 region: CASSFGRTVSPYEQYF. In nucleotides, the CDR3 is TGTGCCAGCAGTTTTGGCCGTACGGTTAGCCCCTACGAGCAGTACTTC.

The CDR3 loop reads CAWSVAGYYGYTF. In DNA form, the CDR3 reads TGTGCCTGGAGTGTAGCCGGGTACTATGGCTACACCTTC. The chain joins TRBV30 to TRBJ1-2, with D unresolved. Germline CDR1 GTSNPN, CDR2 SVGIG (reference sequence). The CDR3 contains 13 residues. Trimming stripped 0 bases from V and 3 bases from J, with 8 bases between.

The chain's CDR3 is CASSVGGGRSGELFF. The CDR3 DNA reads TGTGCCAGCAGCGTAGGAGGGGGGCGATCCGGGGAGCTGTTTTTT. The chain links TRBV9 to TRBJ2-2; D possibly matches TRBD1 or TRBD2 (6 bases each). V gave up 0 bases and J gave up 6 bases, with 12 bases separating them. The CDR3 covers 15 residues. Germline CDR1 reads SGDLS; CDR2 reads YYNGEE.